The T cell receptor beta chain described here comes from a study of cytomegalovirus exposure and HLA in healthy donors. Study outcomes and limitations: Exclusion as indistinguishable affected some V segments, including TRBV6-2 and TRBV6-3. As a later analysis showed, a missense DCLRE1C variant was linked to trimming of TCR beta V- and J-genes. In vitro assays verified that three CMV-associated chains recognized CMV antigens specifically. When a later analysis was performed, an Asian-associated ancestry cluster reportedly had fewer N-insertions than the approximately 690-donor mean.

The PCR ran on 60 Vbeta and 13 Jbeta primers. Sequencing was performed with immunoSEQ multiplex PCR; in TCRdb, only in-frame clones are kept and a portion is missing. The top ten clones hold more than 0.75% of a sample with about 140,000 clones, 60% to 85% of them seen once. V gave up 0 bases and J gave up 4 bases; unmatched junction bases: 4. Per germline, CDR1 LGHNA and CDR2 YSLEER. The CDR3 totals 16 residues. As regards this clone: Its antigen is currently unknown.

Sequencing used PBMCs. The chain joins TRBV4-3 to TRBJ2-1; 9 bases line up with TRBD1. This sequence originates from a man younger than 35 in good health and CMV-seronegative. This CDR3 reads CASSQEYGQGYNEQFF. CDR3 bases: TGCGCCAGCAGCCAAGAGTATGGACAGGGGTACAATGAGCAGTTCTTC.